A selection of T cell receptor beta chains follows, all from one sample in a study of shared clonotypes between healthy human individuals. Profiled with immunoSEQ multiplex PCR; TCRdb holds only in-frame clones, not every one. The profile covers fewer than 3 million clones, with under 95% appearing a single time and 0.3% to 0.45% taken by the ten largest. The sequenced material came from naive CD4+ T cells from PBMCs. All receptors come from a man aged 18 to 30 in good health. Some clones in this sample may be carry-over from other donors' samples. Each CDR3 is given with its conserved first and last residue. A D gene is named only where the DNA matches it firmly. Clone size is given for some rows only: seen once, a few or many times, or a class if the clone is expanded.

D gene	CDR3 length	clone size	V gene	J gene	CDR3 protein	CDR3 DNA
-	14	-	TRBV5-1	TRBJ1-2	CASSLGRQNYGYTF	TGCGCCAGCAGCTTGGGACGGCAGAACTATGGCTACACCTTC
TRBD1	14	-	TRBV5-1	TRBJ1-5	CASSTGTGDQPQHF	TGCGCCAGCAGCACCGGGACAGGTGATCAGCCCCAGCATTTT
-	15	-	TRBV7-9	TRBJ2-1	CASSLVLRPNNEQFF	TGTGCCAGCAGCTTAGTTCTCAGACCAAACAATGAGCAGTTCTTC
-	13	-	TRBV30	TRBJ1-2	CAWSVGRYYGYTF	TGTGCCTGGAGTGTTGGGAGATACTATGGCTACACCTTC
TRBD1	14	-	TRBV28	TRBJ2-7	CASSMPGQVYEQYF	TGTGCCAGCAGTATGCCGGGACAGGTCTACGAGCAGTACTTC
-	14	-	TRBV6-5	TRBJ2-5	CASSYPSGAETQYF	TGTGCCAGCAGTTACCCGTCAGGGGCGGAGACCCAGTACTTC
-	12	few	TRBV9	TRBJ2-2	CASSLNTGELFF	TGTGCCAGCAGCCTAAACACCGGGGAGCTGTTTTTT
-	16	-	TRBV19	TRBJ1-4	CASSDPRGASNEKLFF	TGTGCCAGTAGTGACCCCCGCGGAGCCTCGAATGAAAAACTGTTTTTT
-	14	-	TRBV18	TRBJ2-7	CASSPGRANYEQYF	TGTGCCAGCTCACCGGGCAGGGCCAACTACGAGCAGTACTTC
-	15	-	TRBV7-3	TRBJ2-1	CASSLTPSSYNEQFF	TGTGCCAGCAGCTTAACCCCGAGCTCCTACAATGAGCAGTTCTTC
-	15	-	TRBV29-1	TRBJ2-3	CSVDPRRASTDTQYF	TGCAGCGTCGACCCCCGGCGGGCTAGCACAGATACGCAGTATTTT
-	14	-	TRBV11-2	TRBJ2-2	CASSVGRTSGELFF	TGTGCCAGCAGCGTGGGACGGACGTCCGGGGAGCTGTTTTTT
TRBD2	16	-	TRBV30	TRBJ2-3	CAWSVGLAAYTDTQYF	TGTGCCTGGAGCGTAGGACTAGCGGCATACACAGATACGCAGTATTTT
-	14	-	TRBV7-9	TRBJ2-5	CASSLGAGQETQYF	TGTGCCAGCAGCTTAGGAGCAGGGCAAGAGACCCAGTACTTC
-	16	-	TRBV7-2	TRBJ1-4	CASSLFSTNNREKLFF	TGTGCCAGCAGCTTATTTTCAACGAACAACAGAGAAAAACTGTTTTTT
TRBD1	15	few	TRBV18	TRBJ1-1	CASSLRTGRNTEAFF	TGTGCCAGCTCACTTCGGACAGGGAGGAACACTGAAGCTTTCTTT
-	15	-	TRBV7-7	TRBJ2-5	CASSPIFGVQETQYF	TGTGCCAGCAGCCCCATTTTTGGAGTCCAAGAGACCCAGTACTTC
-	13	-	TRBV27	TRBJ2-2	CASSLGNTGELFF	TGTGCCAGCAGTTTAGGGAACACCGGGGAGCTGTTTTTT
-	14	-	TRBV30	TRBJ1-5	CAWSVGSSNQPQHF	TGTGCCTGGAGTGTAGGCTCTAGCAATCAGCCCCAGCATTTT
TRBD1	14	-	TRBV5-1	TRBJ1-3	CASSFGTGEETIYF	TGCGCCAGCAGCTTCGGGACAGGGGAAGAAACCATATATTTT
TRBD1	16	-	TRBV4-2	TRBJ1-1	CASGSRTGLQGTEAFF	TGTGCCAGCGGCTCCAGGACAGGGCTTCAGGGCACTGAAGCTTTCTTT
-	16	-	TRBV4-2	TRBJ2-7	CASSQASSSGTYEQYF	TGTGCCAGCAGCCAAGCCTCGAGTAGCGGAACCTACGAGCAGTACTTC
-	11	once	TRBV6-4	TRBJ2-1	CASSSGTEQFF	TGTGCCAGCAGTTCCGGGACAGAGCAGTTCTTC
-	15	-	TRBV5-1	TRBJ2-5	CASSLEARGRETQYF	TGCGCCAGCAGCTTGGAAGCCAGGGGGAGGGAGACCCAGTACTTC
TRBD2	14	-	TRBV5-4	TRBJ2-5	CASSLAGGGETQYF	TGTGCCAGCAGCTTAGCGGGAGGCGGAGAGACCCAGTACTTC
-	14	-	TRBV9	TRBJ2-3	CASSAQGFTDTQYF	TGTGCCAGCAGCGCCCAGGGATTTACAGATACGCAGTATTTT
-	14	-	TRBV18	TRBJ2-7	CASSQGGLLYEQYF	TGTGCCAGCTCACAAGGGGGACTCCTCTACGAGCAGTACTTC
TRBD2	15	-	TRBV9	TRBJ2-1	CASSKGLAGYNEQFF	TGTGCCAGCAGCAAGGGACTAGCGGGCTACAATGAGCAGTTCTTC
-	14	-	TRBV28	TRBJ2-5	CASSPTVPQETQYF	TGTGCCAGCAGCCCGACAGTGCCCCAAGAGACCCAGTACTTC
-	14	-	TRBV5-1	TRBJ2-1	CASSLDSLYNEQFF	TGCGCCAGCAGCTTGGATAGCCTCTACAATGAGCAGTTCTTC
-	14	-	TRBV30	TRBJ1-5	CAWSVTGTNQPQHF	TGTGCCTGGAGTGTAACAGGGACCAATCAGCCCCAGCATTTT